The present T cell receptor beta chain was sequenced within a study of cytomegalovirus exposure and HLA in healthy donors. Overall study: Early released data comprised around 79 million unique TCRs from HLA-typed donors. Study-wide results and limits: It was reported that the classifier diagnosed cytomegalovirus status with high specificity and sensitivity in both the original and validation cohorts. Excluded were some V segments that proved indistinguishable, including TRBV6-2 and TRBV6-3. Follow-up analysis seemed to connect common viral pathogens with several of the most significant clusters identified.

This clone was counted a single time. Its antigen is unidentified. An end of the junction differs from the germline gene, which may be a read error. Different DNA sequences within this sample yield the same CDR3. This CDR3 has 12 residues. Germline CDR1 reads GTSNPN; CDR2 reads SVGIG (reference sequence). Use of 60 Vbeta and 13 Jbeta primers characterized the PCR. The assay was immunoSEQ multiplex PCR, and TCRdb's table has in-frame clones only and misses some. The sample includes about 120,000 clones, over 9.5% seen only once; the top ten take 4.6%. Sequencing was performed on PBMCs. This chain joins TRBV30 and TRBJ2-7; D gene ambiguous. The receptor was isolated from a woman aged 18-35 years in good health and CMV-seropositive. This chain's CDR3 is CAWSTGAYEQYF. CDR3 nucleotide sequence: TGTGCCTGGAGTACGGGTGCCTACGAGCAGTACTTT.